The subject of this entry is one T cell receptor beta chain. In the original workflow: Cell counts per sample came from amplifying reference gene primers. Clones were read by immunoSEQ multiplex PCR, and TCRdb kept only the in-frame ones, dropping some. V, J and clone size were drawn from that table, and D and trimming were deduced from the DNA. This table holds some 130,000 clones, approximately 84% found once. This sample was taken from a study of blood T cell repertoires in COVID-19. At the level of the study: Samples representing acute and convalescent COVID-19 were sourced from the United States, Italy and Spain. PBMCs, B-cell-depleted T cells, or T cells were the source of the cDNA or gDNA that made up the material.

The V end lost 6 bases, the J end lost 2 bases, and 8 bases lay between the germline ends. This CDR3 comprises 12 residues. This clonotype originated in a human donor in a cohort sampled during active COVID-19. The chain joins TRBV12-3 or TRBV12-4 to TRBJ2-7; TRBD1 might be the D (6 bases). Sequencing was performed on peripheral blood. The CDR3 nucleotides read TGTGCCAGCAGCCGGGACACCTACGAGCAGTACGTC. Amino acids: CASSRDTYEQYV.